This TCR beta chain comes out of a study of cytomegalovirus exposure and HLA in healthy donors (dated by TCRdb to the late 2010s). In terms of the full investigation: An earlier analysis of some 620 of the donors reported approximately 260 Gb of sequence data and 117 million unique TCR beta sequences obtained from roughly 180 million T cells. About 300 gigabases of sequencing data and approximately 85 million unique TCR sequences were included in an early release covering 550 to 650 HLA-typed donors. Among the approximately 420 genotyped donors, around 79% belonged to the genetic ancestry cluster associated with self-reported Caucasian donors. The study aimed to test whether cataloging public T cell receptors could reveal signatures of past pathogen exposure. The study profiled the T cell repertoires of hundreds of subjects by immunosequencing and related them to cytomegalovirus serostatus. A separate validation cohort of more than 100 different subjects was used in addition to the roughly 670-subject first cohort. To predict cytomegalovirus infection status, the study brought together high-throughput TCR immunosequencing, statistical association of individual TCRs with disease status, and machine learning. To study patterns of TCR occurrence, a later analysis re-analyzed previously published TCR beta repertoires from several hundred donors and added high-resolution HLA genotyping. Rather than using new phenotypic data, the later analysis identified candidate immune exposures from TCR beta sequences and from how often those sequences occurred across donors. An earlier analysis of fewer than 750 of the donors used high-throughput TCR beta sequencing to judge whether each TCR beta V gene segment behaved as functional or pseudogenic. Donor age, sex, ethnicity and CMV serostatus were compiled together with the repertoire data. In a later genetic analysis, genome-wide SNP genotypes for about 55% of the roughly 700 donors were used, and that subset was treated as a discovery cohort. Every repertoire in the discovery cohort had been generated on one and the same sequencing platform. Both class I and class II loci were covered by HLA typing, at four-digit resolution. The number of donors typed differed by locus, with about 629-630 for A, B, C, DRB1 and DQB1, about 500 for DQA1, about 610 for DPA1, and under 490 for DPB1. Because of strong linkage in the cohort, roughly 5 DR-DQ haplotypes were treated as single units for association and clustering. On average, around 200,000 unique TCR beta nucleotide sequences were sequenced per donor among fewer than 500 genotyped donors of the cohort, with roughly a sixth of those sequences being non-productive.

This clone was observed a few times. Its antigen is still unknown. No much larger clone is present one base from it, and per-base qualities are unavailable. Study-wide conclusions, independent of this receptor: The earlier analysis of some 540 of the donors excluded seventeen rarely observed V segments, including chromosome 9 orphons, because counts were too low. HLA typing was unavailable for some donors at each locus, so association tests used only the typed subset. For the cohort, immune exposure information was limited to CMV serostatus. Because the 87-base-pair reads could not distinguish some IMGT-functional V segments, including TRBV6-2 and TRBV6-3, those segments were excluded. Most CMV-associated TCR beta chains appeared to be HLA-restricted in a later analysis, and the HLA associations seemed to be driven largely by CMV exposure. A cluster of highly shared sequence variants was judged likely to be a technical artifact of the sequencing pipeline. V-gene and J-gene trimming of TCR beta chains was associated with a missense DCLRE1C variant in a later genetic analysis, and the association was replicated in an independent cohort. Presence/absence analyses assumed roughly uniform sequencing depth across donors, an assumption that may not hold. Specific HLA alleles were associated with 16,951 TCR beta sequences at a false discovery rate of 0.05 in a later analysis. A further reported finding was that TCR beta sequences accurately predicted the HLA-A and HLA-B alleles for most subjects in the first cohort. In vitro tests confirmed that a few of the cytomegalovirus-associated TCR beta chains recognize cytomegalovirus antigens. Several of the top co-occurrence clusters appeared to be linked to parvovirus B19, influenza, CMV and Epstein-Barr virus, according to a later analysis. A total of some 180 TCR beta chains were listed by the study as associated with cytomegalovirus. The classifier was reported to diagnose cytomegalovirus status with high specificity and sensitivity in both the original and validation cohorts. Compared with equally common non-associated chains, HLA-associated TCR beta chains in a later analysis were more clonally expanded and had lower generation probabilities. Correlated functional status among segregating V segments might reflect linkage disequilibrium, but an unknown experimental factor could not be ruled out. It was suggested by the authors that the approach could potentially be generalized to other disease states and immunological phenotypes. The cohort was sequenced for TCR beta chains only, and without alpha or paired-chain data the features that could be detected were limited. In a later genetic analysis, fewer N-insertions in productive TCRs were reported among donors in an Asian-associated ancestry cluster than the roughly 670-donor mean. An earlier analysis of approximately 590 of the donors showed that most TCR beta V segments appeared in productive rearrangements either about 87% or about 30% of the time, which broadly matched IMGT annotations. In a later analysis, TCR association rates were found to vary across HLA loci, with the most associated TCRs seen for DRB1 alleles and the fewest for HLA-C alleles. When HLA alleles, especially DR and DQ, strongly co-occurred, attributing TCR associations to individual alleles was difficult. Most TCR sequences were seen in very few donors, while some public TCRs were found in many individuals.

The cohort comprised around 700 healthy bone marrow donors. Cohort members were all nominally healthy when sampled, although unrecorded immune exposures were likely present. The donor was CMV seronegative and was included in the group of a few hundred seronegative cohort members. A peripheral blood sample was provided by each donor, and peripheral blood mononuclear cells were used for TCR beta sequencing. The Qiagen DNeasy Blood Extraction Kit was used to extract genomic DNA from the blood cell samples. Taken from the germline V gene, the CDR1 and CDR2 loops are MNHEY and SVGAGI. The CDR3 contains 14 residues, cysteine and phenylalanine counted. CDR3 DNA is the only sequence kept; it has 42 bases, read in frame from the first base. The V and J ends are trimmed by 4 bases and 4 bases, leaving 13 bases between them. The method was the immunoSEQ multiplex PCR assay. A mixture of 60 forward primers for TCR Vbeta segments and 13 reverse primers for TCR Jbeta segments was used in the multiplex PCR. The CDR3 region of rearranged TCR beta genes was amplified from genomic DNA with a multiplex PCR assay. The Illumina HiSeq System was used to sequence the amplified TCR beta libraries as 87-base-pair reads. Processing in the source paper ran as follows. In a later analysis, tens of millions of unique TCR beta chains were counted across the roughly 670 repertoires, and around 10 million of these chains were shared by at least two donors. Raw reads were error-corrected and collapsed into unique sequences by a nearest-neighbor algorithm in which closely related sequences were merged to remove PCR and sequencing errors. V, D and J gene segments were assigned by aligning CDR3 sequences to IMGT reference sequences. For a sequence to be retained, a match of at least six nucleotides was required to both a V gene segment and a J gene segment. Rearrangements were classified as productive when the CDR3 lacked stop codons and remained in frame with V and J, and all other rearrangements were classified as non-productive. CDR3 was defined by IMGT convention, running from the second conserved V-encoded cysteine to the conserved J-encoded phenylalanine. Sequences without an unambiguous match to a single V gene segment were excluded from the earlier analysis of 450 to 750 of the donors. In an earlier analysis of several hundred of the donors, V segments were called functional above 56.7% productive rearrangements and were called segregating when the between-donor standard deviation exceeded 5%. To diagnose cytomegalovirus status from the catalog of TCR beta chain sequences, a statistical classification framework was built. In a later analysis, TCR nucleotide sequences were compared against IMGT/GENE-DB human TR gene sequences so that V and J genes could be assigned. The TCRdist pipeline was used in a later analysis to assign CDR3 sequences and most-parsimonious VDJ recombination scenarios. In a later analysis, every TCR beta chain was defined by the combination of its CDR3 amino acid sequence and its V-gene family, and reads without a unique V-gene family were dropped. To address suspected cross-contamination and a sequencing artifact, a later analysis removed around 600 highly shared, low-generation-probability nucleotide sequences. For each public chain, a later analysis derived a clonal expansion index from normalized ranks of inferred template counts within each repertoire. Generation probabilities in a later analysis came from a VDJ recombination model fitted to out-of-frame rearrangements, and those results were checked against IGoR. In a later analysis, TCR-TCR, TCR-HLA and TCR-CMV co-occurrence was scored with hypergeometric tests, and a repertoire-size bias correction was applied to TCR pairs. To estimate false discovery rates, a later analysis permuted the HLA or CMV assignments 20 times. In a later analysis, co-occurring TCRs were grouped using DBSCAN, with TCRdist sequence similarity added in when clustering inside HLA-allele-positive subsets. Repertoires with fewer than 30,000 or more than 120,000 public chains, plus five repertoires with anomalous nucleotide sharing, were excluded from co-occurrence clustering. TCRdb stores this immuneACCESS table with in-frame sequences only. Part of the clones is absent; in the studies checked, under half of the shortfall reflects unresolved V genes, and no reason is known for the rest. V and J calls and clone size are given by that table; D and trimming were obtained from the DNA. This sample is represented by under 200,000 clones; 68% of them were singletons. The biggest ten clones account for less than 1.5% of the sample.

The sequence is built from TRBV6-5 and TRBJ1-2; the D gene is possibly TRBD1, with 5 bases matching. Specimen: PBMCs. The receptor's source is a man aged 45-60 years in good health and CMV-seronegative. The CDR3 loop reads CASSFSQVSYGYTF. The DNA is TGTGCCAGCAGTTTCTCACAGGTTAGCTATGGCTACACCTTC.